Listed here are 10 T cell receptor beta chains from one sample, sequenced in a study of blood T cell repertoires in COVID-19. Clones were sequenced by immunoSEQ multiplex PCR, and TCRdb holds only the in-frame ones, with some missing. The sample shows fewer than 85,000 clones, approximately 71% of them seen only once. Sequencing used peripheral blood. All receptors derive from a man between 65 and 85 years old with COVID-19, enrolled during active disease.

This clone appeared a few times. The CDR3 DNA reads TGTGCCAGCAGGGGGACAGGGGTTTCCTATGGCTACACCTTC. It yields the protein CASRGTGVSYGYTF. V and J are TRBV27 and TRBJ1-2; 10 nucleotides agree with TRBD1. The CDR3 is 14 amino acids. The V segment lost 6 bases and the J segment 4 bases; nucleotides outside the gene matches: 5. Germline values: CDR1 MNHEY, CDR2 SMNVEV (reference sequence).

The chain links TRBV5-1 to TRBJ1-4; 7 bases match TRBD1. The ends lost 4 bases at V and 0 bases at J; junction bases unmatched: 9. The length of the CDR3 is 17 residues. CDR1 SGHRS and CDR2 YFSETQ come from the germline V gene. The CDR3 here is CASSLRQGSATNEKLFF. CDR3 coding DNA: TGCGCCAGCAGCCTTAGACAGGGTTCGGCAACTAATGAAAAACTGTTTTTT.

This chain uses TRBV30 with TRBJ2-1, with D possibly being TRBD1 (6 bases). Deletions cut 0 bases from V and 6 bases from J, with 6 bases between. This CDR3 region has 12 residues. From germline, CDR1 is GTSNPN and CDR2 SVGIG (reference sequence). This chain's CDR3 is CAWSVRGNEQFF. DNA for the CDR3: TGTGCCTGGAGTGTCAGGGGCAATGAGCAGTTCTTC. Looking up the rest from reference TRBV30 and TRBJ2-1 gives the full variable domain: SQTIHQWPATLVQPVGSPLSLECTVEGTSNPNLYWYRQAAGRGLQLLFYSVGIGQISSEVPQNLSASRPQDRQFILSSKKLLLSDSGFYLCAWSVRGNEQFFGPGTRLTVL.

The chain carries TRBV27 and TRBJ2-3; 9 bases line up with TRBD1. The germline gives CDR1 MNHEY, CDR2 SMNVEV (reference sequence). The CDR3 length is 16 residues. The J segment lost 4 bases and the V segment lost 4 bases, leaving 9 bases of the junction unmatched. The CDR3, as DNA: TGTGCCAGCAGTTCCCGGACAGGGGAAGGCGCAGATACGCAGTATTTT. It encodes CASSSRTGEGADTQYF.

The chain is built from TRBV4-3 and TRBJ1-5; TRBD1 is a possible D gene (5 bases). Germline V gene lookup returns CDR1 LGHNA and CDR2 YSLEER. Trimming removed 0 bases at V and 5 bases at J, with 14 bases between. The CDR3 runs to 16 residues. This chain's CDR3 is CASSQDGQGGDQPQHF. For the CDR3, the DNA is TGCGCCAGCAGCCAAGATGGCCAGGGAGGCGATCAGCCCCAGCATTTT.

The chain recombines TRBV4-3 with TRBJ1-2, with TRBD1 matching 7 bases. The junction had 15 bases not matched to a gene; V was cut back by 2 bases and J by 12 bases. CDR3 length equals 15 residues. Germline V CDR1 and CDR2: LGHNA, YSLEER. CDR3 nucleotide sequence: TGCGCCAGCAGCCAAACACTAAGACAGGGTGGATTCCACACCTTC. It translates to CASSQTLRQGGFHTF.

This clone was counted a single time. The chain uses TRBV20-1 and TRBJ2-7; TRBD2 might be the D (5 bases). Germline CDR1 is DFQATT and CDR2 is SNEGSKA (reference sequence). The V end was cut by 4 bases, the J end by 5 bases, with 9 bases between. The CDR3 loop spans 11 amino acids. CDR3 sequence (DNA): TGCAGTGCTAAGAGCGGCCACGAGCAGTACTTC. Protein sequence: CSAKSGHEQYF.

On this clone itself: Additional DNA sequences in this sample encode the identical CDR3. V usage is TRBV29-1 and J usage is TRBJ1-2; TRBD1 agrees at 8 bases. Germline V gives CDR1 SQVTM, CDR2 ANQGSEA. V gave up 6 bases and J gave up 2 bases; unmatched junction bases: 2. The CDR3 extends over 12 amino acids. In nucleotides, the CDR3 is TGCAGCGTCGGACAGGGAAACTATGGCTACACCTTC. Residues: CSVGQGNYGYTF.

J is TRBJ1-6 and V is TRBV5-4; D is perhaps TRBD1 (6 bases). Germline CDR1 reads SGHNT; CDR2 reads YYREEE (reference sequence). The CDR3 has 16 amino acids. V was shortened by 4 bases and J by 6 bases, with 17 bases between the two germline ends. The CDR3, as DNA: TGTGCCAGCAGCACAGGAACAGGGAATCGTAATTCACCCCTCCACTTT. Translated: CASSTGTGNRNSPLHF.

The chain recombines TRBV5-8 with TRBJ1-1; 8 nucleotides match TRBD1. The V segment lost 3 bases and the J segment 6 bases; nucleotides outside the gene matches: 13. CDR3 length: 16 residues. The germline gives CDR1 SGHTS, CDR2 YDEGEE. This chain's CDR3 is CASSWPRTGRNSEAFF. The CDR3 DNA follows: TGTGCCAGCAGCTGGCCCCGGACAGGGAGAAACTCTGAAGCTTTCTTT.